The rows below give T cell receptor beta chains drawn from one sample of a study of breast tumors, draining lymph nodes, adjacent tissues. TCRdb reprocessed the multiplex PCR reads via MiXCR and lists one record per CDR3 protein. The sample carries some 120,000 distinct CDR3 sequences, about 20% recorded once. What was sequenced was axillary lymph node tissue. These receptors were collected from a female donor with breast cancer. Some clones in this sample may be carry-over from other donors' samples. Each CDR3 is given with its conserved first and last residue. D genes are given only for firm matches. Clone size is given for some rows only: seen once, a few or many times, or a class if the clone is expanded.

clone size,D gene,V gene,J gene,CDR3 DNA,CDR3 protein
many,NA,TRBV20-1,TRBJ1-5,TGCAGTGCTAGGGTTACAGGGCGAAATCAGCCCCAGCATTTT,CSARVTGRNQPQHF
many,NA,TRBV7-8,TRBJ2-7,TGTGCCAGCAGCTTATTGGGGGCGGAGCAGTACTTC,CASSLLGAEQYF
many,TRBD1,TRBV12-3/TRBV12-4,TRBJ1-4,TGTGCCAGCAGCATGGACAGGGTTCAACTGTTTTTT,CASSMDRVQLFF
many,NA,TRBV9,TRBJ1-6,TGTGCCAGCAGCGTAGAAGATCACGCAGGGTATAATTCACCCCTCCACTTT,CASSVEDHAGYNSPLHF
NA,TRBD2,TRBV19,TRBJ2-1,TGTGCCAGTAGTACGGGACTAGCGGGGGGGCGTCTCCACAATGAGCAGTTCTTC,CASSTGLAGGRLHNEQFF
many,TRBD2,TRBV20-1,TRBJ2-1,TGCAGTGCTAGGATTAGCGGGAGTTACAATGAGCAGTTCTTC,CSARISGSYNEQFF
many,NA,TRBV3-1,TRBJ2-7,TGTGCCAGCAGCCAAGAAGCAGGGTCCTACGAGCAGTACTTC,CASSQEAGSYEQYF
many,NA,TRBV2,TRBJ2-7,TGTGCCAGCAGTTCGGGGTCGGGAACCTACGAGCAGTACTTC,CASSSGSGTYEQYF
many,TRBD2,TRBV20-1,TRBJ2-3,TGCAGTGCTAGAGGTGGGACTAGCGGGAGGGGAGGCACAGATACGCAGTATTTT,CSARGGTSGRGGTDTQYF
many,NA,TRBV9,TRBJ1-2,TGTGCCAGCAGACGCGAGGGTGGCTACACCTTC,CASRREGGYTF
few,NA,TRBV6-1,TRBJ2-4,TGTGCCAGCAGTGAAGAAAGAGGCATTCAGTACTTC,CASSEERGIQYF
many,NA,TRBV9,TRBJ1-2,TGTGCCAGCACCCCAGATCTGGGAGCTGGCTACACCTTC,CASTPDLGAGYTF
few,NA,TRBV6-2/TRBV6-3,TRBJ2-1,TGTGCCAGCAGCCTATATAGCTCCTACAATGAGCAGTTCTTC,CASSLYSSYNEQFF
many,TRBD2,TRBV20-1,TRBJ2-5,TGCAGTGCTAGAGGGGCTAGCGGGGATCAAGTCGCATGGGCGCCCTTC,CSARGASGDQVAWAPF
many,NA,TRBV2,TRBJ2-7,TGTGCCAGCAGGCTAGGAGGTTACGAGCAGTACTTC,CASRLGGYEQYF
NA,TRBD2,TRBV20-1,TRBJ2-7,TGCAGTGCTACCCGGACTAGCGGGAGGTTCAACGAGCAGTACTTC,CSATRTSGRFNEQYF
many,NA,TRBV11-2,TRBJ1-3,TGTGCCAGCAGCAGTATCATTCAGACGGGAAACACCATATATTTT,CASSSIIQTGNTIYF
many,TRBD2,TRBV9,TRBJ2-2,TGTGCCAGCAGCGGGGGACTAGCGGGAGTTACGAACACCGGGGAGCTGTTTTTT,CASSGGLAGVTNTGELFF
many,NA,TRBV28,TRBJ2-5,TGTGCCAGCAGTCTAGAATTTCTGTACCAAGAGACCCAGTACTTC,CASSLEFLYQETQYF
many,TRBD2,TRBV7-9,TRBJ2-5,TGTGCCAGCTCCCCTAGCGGGGGGCTAGAAACGGAGACCCAGTACTTC,CASSPSGGLETETQYF
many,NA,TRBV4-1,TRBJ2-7,TGCGCCAGCAGCCAAGGGGGGGGGGGCGGCGAGCAGTACTTC,CASSQGGGGGEQYF
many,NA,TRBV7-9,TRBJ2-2,TGTGCCAGCAGCTCGCAAACCGGGGAGCTGTTTTTT,CASSSQTGELFF
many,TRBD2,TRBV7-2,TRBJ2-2,TGTGCCAGCAGGCGCCTAGCGGGAGGGCCGGACACCGGGGAGCTGTTTTTT,CASRRLAGGPDTGELFF
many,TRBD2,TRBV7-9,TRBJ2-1,TGTGCCAGCAGCTCACTAGCGGGAAGTGACAATGAGCAGTTCTTC,CASSSLAGSDNEQFF
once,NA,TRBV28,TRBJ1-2,TGTGCCAGCAGGGACAGTCTTAACTATGGCTACACCTTC,CASRDSLNYGYTF
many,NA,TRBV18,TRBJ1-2,TGTGCCAGCTCACCAGGGGGCGGCTATGGCTACACCTTC,CASSPGGGYGYTF
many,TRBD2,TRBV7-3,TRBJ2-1,TGTGCCAGCCCGTACTCGGGACTAGCGGGGGGGGGTGAGCAGTTCTTC,CASPYSGLAGGGEQFF
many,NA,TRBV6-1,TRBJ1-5,TGTGCCAGCAGTGAACTACTAGGTCAGCCCCAGCATTTT,CASSELLGQPQHF
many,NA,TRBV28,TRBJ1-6,TGTGCCAGCACCTCAACAGGAGATGGTTCACCCCTCCACTTT,CASTSTGDGSPLHF
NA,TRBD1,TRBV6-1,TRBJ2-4,TGTGCCAGCAGAAAGGACAGGGGTGACATTCAGTACTTC,CASRKDRGDIQYF
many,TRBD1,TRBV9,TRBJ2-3,TGTGCCAGCAGCGCCCGAACAGCCGGGACAGGGTACACAGATACGCAGTATTTT,CASSARTAGTGYTDTQYF
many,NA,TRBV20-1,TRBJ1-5,TGCAGTGCTAGAGCTATGTTTAGGGGGGCCCAGCCCCAGCATTTT,CSARAMFRGAQPQHF
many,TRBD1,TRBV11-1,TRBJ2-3,TGTGCCAGTAGGGGGCCGGTAACAGACACAGATACGCAGTATTTT,CASRGPVTDTDTQYF
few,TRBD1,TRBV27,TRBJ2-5,TGTGCCAGCAGTTTATCAGGTTGGGGGACAGGGGAAGAGACCCAGTACTTC,CASSLSGWGTGEETQYF
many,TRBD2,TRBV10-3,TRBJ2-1,TGTGCCATCAGTGAGAGAGGACTAGCGTGGAATGAGCAGTTCTTC,CAISERGLAWNEQFF
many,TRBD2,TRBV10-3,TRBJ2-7,TGTGCCATCAGTATAACGGGACTAGAGGACTACGAGCAGTACTTC,CAISITGLEDYEQYF
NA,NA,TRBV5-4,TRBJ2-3,TGTGCCAGCAGCTTGGTGGGGGAGGATGGCACAGGTACGCAGTATTTT,CASSLVGEDGTGTQYF
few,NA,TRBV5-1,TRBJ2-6,TGCGCCAGCAGCCCGACGGGGGTTTTGGCTGGGGCCAACGTCCTGACTTTC,CASSPTGVLAGANVLTF
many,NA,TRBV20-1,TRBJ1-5,TGCAGTGCTAGTAGGTATGAGCAGCCCCAGCATTTT,CSASRYEQPQHF
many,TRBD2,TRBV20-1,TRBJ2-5,TGCAGTGCCGACGGGGGGGTTCAAGAGACCCAGTACTTC,CSADGGVQETQYF
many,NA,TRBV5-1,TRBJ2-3,TGCGCCAGCAGCTTGCTCGGGGGAACAGATACGCAGTATTTT,CASSLLGGTDTQYF
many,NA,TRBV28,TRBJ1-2,TGTGCCAGCAATTTACGGGGATATAAGACGGATGGCTACACCTTC,CASNLRGYKTDGYTF
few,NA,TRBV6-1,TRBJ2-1,TGTGCCAGCAGTTTCTACACCAATGAGCAGTTCTTC,CASSFYTNEQFF
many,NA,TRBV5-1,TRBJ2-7,TGCGCCAGCAGCTTGGCCGTCGGGAGTTACCCCTACGAGCAGTACTTC,CASSLAVGSYPYEQYF
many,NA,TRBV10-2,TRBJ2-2,TGCGCCAGCAGTGAGATGCGGTACGCGAACACCGGGGAGCTGTTTTTT,CASSEMRYANTGELFF
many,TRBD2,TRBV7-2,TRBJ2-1,TGTGCCAGCAGCCACCCGAGGGCTAGCGGGAGTCCTGAGCAGTTCTTC,CASSHPRASGSPEQFF
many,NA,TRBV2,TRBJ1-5,TGTGCCAGCAGTGTGTCCCGGGACGATAGCAATCAGCCCCAGCATTTT,CASSVSRDDSNQPQHF